A single sample is the source of the 14 T cell receptor beta chains below, sequenced in a study of metastatic and nonmetastatic thyroid tumors. TCRdb re-called the PCR reads via MiXCR. The sample consists of approximately 40,000 clones, roughly 50% of them appearing once. Among the patients, none had received any treatment before thyroid surgery. The sample taken for sequencing was tumor tissue. Receptors were obtained from a male donor with papillary thyroid cancer or a benign thyroid nodule (not recorded which). Some clones in this sample may be carry-over from other donors' samples.

This clone was seen more than once but under ten times. V is TRBV20-1 and J is TRBJ2-7; 9 nucleotides agree with TRBD1. The germline V gene encodes CDR1 DFQATT and CDR2 SNEGSKA (reference sequence). The V segment lost 6 bases and the J segment 2 bases; nucleotides outside the gene matches: 14. This CDR3 spans 16 amino acids. In DNA form, the CDR3 reads TGCAGTGCCCGACTGGTGAGGACAGGGGCAACCTACGAGCAGTACTTC. Protein sequence: CSARLVRTGATYEQYF.

V and J are TRBV20-1 and TRBJ2-7; 7 bases are shared with TRBD2. The CDR3 length is 14 residues. Germline CDR1 is DFQATT and CDR2 is SNEGSKA (reference sequence). V was pared by 3 bases and J by 0 bases, with 5 bases of the junction left unmatched. This CDR3 is CSASKSGISYEQYF. The DNA of the CDR3 is TGCAGTGCTAGTAAGAGCGGGATCTCCTACGAGCAGTACTTC.

There are a few counts of this clone. CDR3 sequence (DNA): TGTGCCAGCAGCACCCGGGACAGAACCTACGAGCAGTACTTC. Its translation is CASSTRDRTYEQYF. The chain joins TRBV6-1 to TRBJ2-7, with 7 bases matching TRBD1. Germline CDR1 MNHNS, CDR2 SASEGT. With 6 bases clipped from V and 2 bases from J, the junction kept 7 bases outside the gene matches. This CDR3 comprises 14 residues.

This rearrangement joins TRBV5-1 to TRBJ2-5, with 7 bases aligning to TRBD1. V shed 5 bases, J shed 0 bases, and the junction held 7 bases outside the gene matches. There are 15 residues in the CDR3. CDR1 and CDR2 (germline): SGHRS, YFSETQ. The CDR3 coding sequence is TGCGCCAGCAGGATGACAGGGCAGTACCAAGAGACCCAGTACTTC. This codes for CASRMTGQYQETQYF.

V is TRBV11-2 and J is TRBJ2-1; possible D gene TRBD2, 6 bases. Deletions cut 5 bases from V and 0 bases from J, with 14 bases between. This CDR3 region has 16 residues. Germline loops: CDR1 SGHAT, CDR2 FQNNGV. DNA for the CDR3: TGTGCCAGCAGCCTACTAGCTGGCAGCTCCTACAATGAGCAGTTCTTC. It encodes CASSLLAGSSYNEQFF.

This clone was seen a few times. The gene calls are TRBV14 and TRBJ2-7; D is possibly TRBD1 (6 bases). The germline gives CDR1 SGHDN, CDR2 FVKESK. V dropped 0 bases and J dropped 2 bases, with 14 bases sitting between them. CDR3 size: 16 residues. DNA for the CDR3: TGTGCCAGCAGCCAAGATGAAGGACAGCTTGCCTACGAGCAGTACTTC. Residues: CASSQDEGQLAYEQYF.

The chain carries TRBV20-1 and TRBJ1-6; maybe TRBD1 (5 bases). This CDR3 has 14 residues. In germline, CDR1 is DFQATT, CDR2 SNEGSKA (reference sequence). V shed 1 base and J shed 7 bases, with 11 bases lying between them. CDR3 amino acids: CSARVGLGNSPLHF. The CDR3 DNA follows: TGCAGTGCTAGAGTGGGGCTCGGCAATTCACCCCTCCACTTT.

The chain joins TRBV4-1 to TRBJ2-5, with D perhaps matching TRBD1 (5 bases). The length of the CDR3 is 14 residues. In germline, CDR1 is MGHRA, CDR2 YSYEKL. With 0 bases removed from V and 6 bases from J, the gap between germline ends came to 11 bases. The CDR3 DNA sequence: TGCGCCAGCAGCCAAGACAGGGTTGTACAGACCCAGTACTTC. Amino acids: CASSQDRVVQTQYF.

The genes are TRBV5-4 and TRBJ2-3; weak D call: TRBD2 (6 bases). The CDR3 length is 14 residues. Trimming took 2 bases from V and 3 from J, leaving 10 bases between them. Germline V lookup: CDR1 SGHNT, CDR2 YYREEE (reference sequence). Here the CDR3 DNA reads TGTGCCAGCAGCTTCGGAGGGAGGACAGATACGCAGTATTTT. Translating gives CASSFGGRTDTQYF. Together with reference TRBV5-4 and TRBJ2-3, the CDR3 gives the full variable domain: ETGVTQSPTHLIKTRGQQVTLRCSSQSGHNTVSWYQQALGQGPQFIFQYYREEENGRGNFPPRFSGLQFPNYSSELNVNALELDDSALYLCASSFGGRTDTQYFGPGTRLTVL.

The chain's CDR3 is CSASTSGSFEQFF. The CDR3 region has the DNA TGCAGTGCTAGTACTAGCGGGAGTTTTGAGCAGTTCTTC. The rearrangement links TRBV20-1 to TRBJ2-1; 11 nucleotides align to TRBD2. The germline gives CDR1 DFQATT, CDR2 SNEGSKA (reference sequence). With V trimmed by 3 bases and J by 9 bases, 4 bases remained unmatched. The CDR3 consists of 13 residues.

The chain has TRBV11-1 and TRBJ2-3, with D maybe TRBD2 (6 bases). V was shortened by 5 bases and J by 8 bases, with 23 bases between the two germline ends. Germline values: CDR1 SGHAT, CDR2 FQDESV (reference sequence). This CDR3 is 16 amino acids long. In nucleotides, the CDR3 is TGTGCCAGCAGCCCCGCCGGGCTAGCGCGGCAAGGTACGCAGTATTTT. Protein sequence: CASSPAGLARQGTQYF.

This clone has more than one count but fewer than ten. The rearrangement uses TRBV6-2 or TRBV6-3 and TRBJ2-3; D unclear. CDR1 and CDR2 from the germline V gene are MNHEY and SVGEGT. There are 17 residues in the CDR3. The V end was cut by 6 bases, the J end by 0 bases, with 19 bases between. DNA for the CDR3: TGTGCCAGCAGCCCCGGTCGGAGCCGGGTGAGCACAGATACGCAGTATTTT. Amino acid sequence: CASSPGRSRVSTDTQYF.

This chain connects TRBV20-1 to TRBJ1-4, with D uncertain. The CDR3 runs to 14 residues. The germline gives CDR1 DFQATT, CDR2 SNEGSKA (reference sequence). V shed 6 bases and J shed 0 bases, with 11 bases lying between them. The CDR3 reads CSATTPATNEKLFF. The CDR3 DNA reads as TGCAGTGCCACAACACCAGCAACTAATGAAAAACTGTTTTTT.

This chain links TRBV20-1 with TRBJ2-7; 12 positions agree with TRBD2. Germline CDR1 reads DFQATT; CDR2 reads SNEGSKA (reference sequence). CDR3 length: 14 amino acids. Trimming took 5 bases from V and 1 from J; bases not matched to a gene: 3. The CDR3 region is CSADGTSGSYEQYF. The CDR3, as DNA: TGCAGTGCTGACGGGACTAGCGGGTCCTACGAGCAGTACTTC.